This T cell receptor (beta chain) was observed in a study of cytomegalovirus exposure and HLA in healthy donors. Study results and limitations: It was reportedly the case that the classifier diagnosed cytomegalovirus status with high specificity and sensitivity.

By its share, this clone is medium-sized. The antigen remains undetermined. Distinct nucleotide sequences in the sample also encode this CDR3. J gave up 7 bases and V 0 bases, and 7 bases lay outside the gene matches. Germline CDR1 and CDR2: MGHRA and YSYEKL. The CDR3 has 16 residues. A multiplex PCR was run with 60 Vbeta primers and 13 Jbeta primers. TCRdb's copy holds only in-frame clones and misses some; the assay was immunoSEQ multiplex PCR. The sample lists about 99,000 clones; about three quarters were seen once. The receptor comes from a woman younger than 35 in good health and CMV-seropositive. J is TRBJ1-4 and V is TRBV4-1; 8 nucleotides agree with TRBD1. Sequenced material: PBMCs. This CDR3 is CASSQEGGTGSEKLFF. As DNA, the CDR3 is TGCGCCAGCAGCCAAGAGGGCGGGACAGGCAGTGAAAAACTGTTTTTT.